This TCR beta chain derives from a study of spatial heterogeneity in lung cancer. Time point of the sample: blood at routine non-recurrence follow-up after resection. Trimming cost V 2 bases and J 3 bases, with 4 bases left between them. Germline V lookup: CDR1 MNHEY, CDR2 SVGAGI. CDR3 length: 13 amino acids. Study-wide results and caveats: Ubiquitous expanded tumor TCRs appeared in blood more at resection than follow-up.

This clonotype was observed a few times. Its antigen remains unknown. Single TCR cDNA molecules each had their own unique molecular identifier. TCRdb analysed the 5' RACE reads with MiXCR anew, one entry per CDR3 protein. The sample contains 85,000 to 100,000 distinct CDR3 sequences, just under 20% of which appear only once. The TCR was taken from a male donor with early-stage non-small cell lung cancer. The specimen was PBMCs, collected at follow-up. The rearrangement joins TRBV6-5 to TRBJ2-2; D gene uncertain. Written as DNA, the CDR3 is TGTGCCAGCAGTTACCTTGACACCGGGGAGCTGTTTTTT. Translation gives CASSYLDTGELFF.